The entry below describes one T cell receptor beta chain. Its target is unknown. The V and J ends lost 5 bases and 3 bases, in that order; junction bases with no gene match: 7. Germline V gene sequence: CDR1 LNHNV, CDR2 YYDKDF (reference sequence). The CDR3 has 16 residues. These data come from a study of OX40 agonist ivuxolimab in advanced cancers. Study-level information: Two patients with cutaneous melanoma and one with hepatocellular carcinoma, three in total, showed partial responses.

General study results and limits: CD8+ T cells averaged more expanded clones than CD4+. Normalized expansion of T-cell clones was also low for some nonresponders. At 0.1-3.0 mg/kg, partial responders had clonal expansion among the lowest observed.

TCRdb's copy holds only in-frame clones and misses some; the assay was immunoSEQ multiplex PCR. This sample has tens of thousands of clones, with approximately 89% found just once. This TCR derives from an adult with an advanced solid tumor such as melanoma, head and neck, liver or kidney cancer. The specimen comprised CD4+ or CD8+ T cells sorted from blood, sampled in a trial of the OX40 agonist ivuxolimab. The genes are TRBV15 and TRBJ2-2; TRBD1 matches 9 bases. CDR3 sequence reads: CATSFGTGSDTGELFF. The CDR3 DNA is TGTGCCACCAGCTTCGGGACAGGGAGCGACACCGGGGAGCTGTTTTTT.